These T cell receptor beta chains were read from a single sample in a study of cytomegalovirus exposure and HLA in healthy donors. Data came from immunoSEQ multiplex PCR; TCRdb stores just in-frame clones and leaves some out. The sample has approximately 97,000 clones; 85% to 95% are singletons. The sample consisted of PBMCs. The receptors were gathered from a woman aged 30 to 39 in good health and CMV-seropositive. Both conserved end residues are part of each CDR3. Fields, in order: V gene, clone size, D gene, J gene, CDR3 DNA, CDR3 protein. D genes are given only for firm matches. Size tells how often a clone was seen (once, few, many) or the class of an expanded clone, and some rows leave it out.

V: TRBV5-4
size: .
D: TRBD1
J: TRBJ1-1
DNA: TGTGCCAGCAGCGCGGGACAGGGGGTCACTGAAGCTTTCTTT
CDR3: CASSAGQGVTEAFF

V: TRBV6-5
size: .
D: .
J: TRBJ2-7
DNA: TGTGCCACAAGAGGGGGACCTGAACTTGAGTACTTC
CDR3: CATRGGPELEYF

V: TRBV9
size: .
D: TRBD2
J: TRBJ2-2
DNA: TGTGCCAGCAGCGTCAGTTCTGCGGGAGGGGTCGGGGAGCTGTTTTTT
CDR3: CASSVSSAGGVGELFF

V: TRBV27
size: .
D: TRBD2
J: TRBJ2-7
DNA: TGTGCCAGCAGGACCTCTAGCGGGAGTATTTACGAGCAGTACTTC
CDR3: CASRTSSGSIYEQYF

V: TRBV10-3
size: .
D: .
J: TRBJ2-7
DNA: TGTGCCATCATGCCGCGAGTCAACCATTACGAGCAGTACTTC
CDR3: CAIMPRVNHYEQYF

V: TRBV4-1
size: .
D: TRBD1
J: TRBJ1-1
DNA: TGCGCCAGCAGCCAAGCCCCCGGGACAGGCGGTACTGAAGCTTTCTTT
CDR3: CASSQAPGTGGTEAFF

V: TRBV19
size: .
D: .
J: TRBJ1-5
DNA: TGTGCCAGTAGTGACTCGCGAGGGCGCGGGCTTGATCAGCCCCAGCATTTT
CDR3: CASSDSRGRGLDQPQHF

V: TRBV7-9
size: .
D: TRBD1
J: TRBJ1-5
DNA: TGTGCCAGCAGCCCTGGCCGCGGGACAGGAGATCAGCCCCAGCATTTT
CDR3: CASSPGRGTGDQPQHF

V: TRBV7-9
size: .
D: TRBD2
J: TRBJ2-4
DNA: TGTGCCAGCAGCTTAGAACCAGCGGGAGGGACCCTAGCCAAAAACATTCAGTACTTC
CDR3: CASSLEPAGGTLAKNIQYF

V: TRBV10-2
size: .
D: .
J: TRBJ2-7
DNA: TGCGCCAGCAGTGAGTCGAGGGGGGGCTACGAGCAGTACTTC
CDR3: CASSESRGGYEQYF

V: TRBV7-9
size: once
D: TRBD1
J: TRBJ1-2
DNA: TGTGCCAGCAGCAGCAGACAGGGTGTAGGCTACACCTTC
CDR3: CASSSRQGVGYTF

V: TRBV19
size: .
D: TRBD1
J: TRBJ1-1
DNA: TGTGCCATCCGAGATAGGGGGCGTAACACTGAAGCTTTCTTT
CDR3: CAIRDRGRNTEAFF

V: TRBV6-1
size: .
D: .
J: TRBJ2-7
DNA: TGTGCCAGCAGTGAACGGGGTTGGGAGCAGTACTTC
CDR3: CASSERGWEQYF

V: TRBV6-6
size: once
D: TRBD1
J: TRBJ1-2
DNA: TGTGCCAGCCGCACCGGGACAGGGGAGTATGGCTACACCTTC
CDR3: CASRTGTGEYGYTF

V: TRBV28
size: .
D: TRBD1
J: TRBJ2-5
DNA: TGTGCCAGCAGTTTATTGGCGGGACAGGACCAAGAGACCCAGTACTTC
CDR3: CASSLLAGQDQETQYF

V: TRBV4-3
size: .
D: TRBD2
J: TRBJ2-1
DNA: TGCGCCAGCAGCCAAGATAGAGTAGCGGGCTACTACAATGAGCAGTTCTTC
CDR3: CASSQDRVAGYYNEQFF

V: TRBV6-5
size: .
D: .
J: TRBJ2-7
DNA: TGTGCCAGCAGTTATCCAGGGGTCTCGCACGAGCAGTACTTC
CDR3: CASSYPGVSHEQYF

V: TRBV5-1
size: .
D: .
J: TRBJ2-1
DNA: TGCGCCAGCAGCTTGTTGGGGGCTGAGGGTGAGCAGTTCTTC
CDR3: CASSLLGAEGEQFF

V: TRBV21-1
size: .
D: .
J: TRBJ1-1
DNA: TGTGCCAGCAGCAAATATCTCCGGGGGGACACTGAAGCTTTCTTT
CDR3: CASSKYLRGDTEAFF

V: TRBV30
size: .
D: .
J: TRBJ1-5
DNA: TGTGCCTGGAGCGCTGAAAGGGGCGGTCAGCCCCAGCATTTT
CDR3: CAWSAERGGQPQHF

V: TRBV28
size: .
D: TRBD1
J: TRBJ1-5
DNA: TGTGCCAGCAGGTTGGACAGGGGGCGGGTGGGGAGCAATCAGCCCCAGCATTTT
CDR3: CASRLDRGRVGSNQPQHF

V: TRBV7-6
size: .
D: .
J: TRBJ1-1
DNA: TGTGCCAGCAGCCTCTTAAATAGGGGCCTTGACACTGAAGCTTTCTTT
CDR3: CASSLLNRGLDTEAFF

V: TRBV30
size: few
D: TRBD1
J: TRBJ2-7
DNA: TGTGCCTGGAGTATACGGGACAGGGGCCACGAGCAGTACTTC
CDR3: CAWSIRDRGHEQYF

V: TRBV14
size: .
D: .
J: TRBJ1-1
DNA: TGTGCCAGCAGCCGACAGACAGGCATGAACACTGAAGCTTTCTTT
CDR3: CASSRQTGMNTEAFF

V: TRBV19
size: .
D: .
J: TRBJ2-2
DNA: TGTGCCAGTAGTATAGCGTCAGGGGTCACCGGGGAGCTGTTTTTT
CDR3: CASSIASGVTGELFF

V: TRBV2
size: once
D: .
J: TRBJ2-2
DNA: TGTGCCAGCAGGGAGACAGTTACCGGGGAGCTGTTTTTT
CDR3: CASRETVTGELFF

V: TRBV7-9
size: .
D: TRBD2
J: TRBJ2-7
DNA: TGTGCCAGCAGCTTGGACAGGGGACTAGCGGGAACTAACGAGCAGTACTTC
CDR3: CASSLDRGLAGTNEQYF

V: TRBV19
size: once
D: .
J: TRBJ2-1
DNA: TGTGCCAGTAGTAAACAGGGCTCCTACAATGAGCAGTTCTTC
CDR3: CASSKQGSYNEQFF

V: TRBV19
size: few
D: TRBD1
J: TRBJ1-5
DNA: TGTGCCAGTAGTCCAGGGACAGGGATAGGTCAGCCCCAGCATTTT
CDR3: CASSPGTGIGQPQHF

V: TRBV7-9
size: .
D: .
J: TRBJ2-3
DNA: TGTGCCAGCAGCTTAGCCCCAGGGATGAGGACAGATACGCAGTATTTT
CDR3: CASSLAPGMRTDTQYF

V: TRBV28
size: .
D: TRBD1
J: TRBJ1-2
DNA: TGTGCCAGCAGACTGAGGGGGCCGGGCTACACCTTC
CDR3: CASRLRGPGYTF

V: TRBV4-3
size: few
D: .
J: TRBJ2-6
DNA: TGCGCCAGCAGCCAAGGTATACGCGGATCTGGGGCCAACGTCCTGACTTTC
CDR3: CASSQGIRGSGANVLTF

V: TRBV2
size: .
D: .
J: TRBJ2-2
DNA: TGTGCCAGCAGTGTCATACAGGCGTACACCGGGGAGCTGTTTTTT
CDR3: CASSVIQAYTGELFF

V: TRBV7-2
size: .
D: TRBD1
J: TRBJ1-3
DNA: TGTGCCAGCAGCCGGACAGGGTCGGGTGGAAACACCATATATTTT
CDR3: CASSRTGSGGNTIYF

V: TRBV6-4
size: .
D: TRBD1
J: TRBJ2-1
DNA: TGTGCCAGCTCGCGGGACAGGGGGACCAATGAGCAGTTCTTC
CDR3: CASSRDRGTNEQFF

V: TRBV10-2
size: .
D: .
J: TRBJ2-5
DNA: TGCGCCAGCAGTGAGCCCAGGTCCCCTCAAGAGACCCAGTACTTC
CDR3: CASSEPRSPQETQYF

V: TRBV28
size: .
D: TRBD1
J: TRBJ1-3
DNA: TGTGCCAGCAGTTTAGAGGGGGCCTCTGGAAACACCATATATTTT
CDR3: CASSLEGASGNTIYF

V: TRBV2
size: .
D: TRBD2
J: TRBJ2-7
DNA: TGTGCCAGCCGACAAAACCCTAGCGGGAGTTACGAGCAGTACTTC
CDR3: CASRQNPSGSYEQYF

V: TRBV14
size: .
D: TRBD2
J: TRBJ2-1
DNA: TGTGCCAGCAGCCAGACTCTAGCGGGAGCCTACAATGAGCAGTTCTTC
CDR3: CASSQTLAGAYNEQFF

V: TRBV2
size: .
D: .
J: TRBJ2-5
DNA: TGTGCCAGCAGTGACCCAGCTAGCATAGGGACCCAGTACTTC
CDR3: CASSDPASIGTQYF

V: TRBV12-5
size: .
D: TRBD2
J: TRBJ2-1
DNA: TGTGCTAGTGGTTTGGGACTAGCGGGAGGATTTGAGCAGTTCTTC
CDR3: CASGLGLAGGFEQFF

V: TRBV7-9
size: .
D: .
J: TRBJ2-7
DNA: TGTGCCAGCAGCTCGACAGTAGCCGAGCAGTACTTC
CDR3: CASSSTVAEQYF

V: TRBV5-4
size: .
D: TRBD2
J: TRBJ2-7
DNA: TGTGCCAGCAGCCGACGGGCCACTAGCGGGAGAAACGAGCAGTACTTC
CDR3: CASSRRATSGRNEQYF

V: TRBV11-2
size: .
D: TRBD1
J: TRBJ2-5
DNA: TGTGCCAGCAGCGCCGGGACAGCTCAAGAGACCCAGTACTTC
CDR3: CASSAGTAQETQYF

V: TRBV7-2
size: .
D: .
J: TRBJ1-2
DNA: TGTGCCAGCAGCTTAGCGCGGTCAACCGTGGGGGCGCGTAACTATGGCTACACCTTC
CDR3: CASSLARSTVGARNYGYTF